This T cell receptor (beta chain) was recovered during a study of tumor T cells in aggressive B-cell lymphoma. Sequencing used immunoSEQ multiplex PCR; TCRdb keeps in-frame clones, though not all of them. The sample lists some 12,000 clones; around 89% were seen once. Trimming left V 0 bases short and J 11 bases short, with 14 bases between. Germline-derived CDR1 and CDR2 are MGHDK and SYGVNS. The CDR3 sequence is 14 residues long. The chain employs TRBV25-1 and TRBJ2-4, with TRBD1 as a possible D gene (6 bases). The sequencing sample was made of tumor tissue. The origin of this receptor is an adult with diffuse large B cell lymphoma. This chain's CDR3 is CASSEYMSGQLQYF. DNA for the CDR3: TGTGCCAGCAGTGAATATATGTCCGGACAGCTTCAGTACTTC.